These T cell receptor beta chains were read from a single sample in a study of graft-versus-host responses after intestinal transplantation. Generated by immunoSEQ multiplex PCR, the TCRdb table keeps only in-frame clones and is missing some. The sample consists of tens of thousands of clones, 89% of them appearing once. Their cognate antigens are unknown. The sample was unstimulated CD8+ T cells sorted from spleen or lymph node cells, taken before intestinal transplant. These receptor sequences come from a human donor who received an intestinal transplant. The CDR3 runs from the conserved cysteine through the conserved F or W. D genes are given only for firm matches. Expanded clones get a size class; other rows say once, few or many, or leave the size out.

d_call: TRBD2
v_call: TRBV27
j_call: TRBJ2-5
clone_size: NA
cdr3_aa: CASSFIGSGMRETQYF
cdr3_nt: TGTGCCAGCAGTTTCATTGGTAGCGGGATGAGAGAGACCCAGTACTTC

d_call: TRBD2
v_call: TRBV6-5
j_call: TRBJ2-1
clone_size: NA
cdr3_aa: CASTGTSGNEQFF
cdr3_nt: TGTGCCAGCACCGGGACTAGCGGGAATGAGCAGTTCTTC

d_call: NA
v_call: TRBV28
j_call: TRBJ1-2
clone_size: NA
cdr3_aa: CASRPTSLYGYTF
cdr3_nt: TGTGCCAGCAGACCGACAAGCCTCTATGGCTACACCTTC

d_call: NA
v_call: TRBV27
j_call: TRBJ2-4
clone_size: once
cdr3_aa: CASRTAPGVGGIQYF
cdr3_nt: TGTGCCAGCAGGACCGCCCCAGGGGTAGGGGGCATTCAGTACTTC

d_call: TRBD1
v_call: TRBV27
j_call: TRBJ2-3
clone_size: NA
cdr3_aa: CASSLRGGLDSYTDTQYF
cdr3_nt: TGTGCCAGCAGTTTACGAGGGGGCTTAGATTCCTACACAGATACGCAGTATTTT

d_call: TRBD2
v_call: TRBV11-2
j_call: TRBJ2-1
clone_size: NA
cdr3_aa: CASSLLAVYNEQFF
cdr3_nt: TGTGCCAGCAGCTTACTAGCGGTCTACAATGAGCAGTTCTTC

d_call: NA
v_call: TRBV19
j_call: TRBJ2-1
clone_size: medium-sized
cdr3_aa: CASSDYYNEQFF
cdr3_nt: TGTGCCAGTAGTGACTATTACAATGAGCAGTTCTTC

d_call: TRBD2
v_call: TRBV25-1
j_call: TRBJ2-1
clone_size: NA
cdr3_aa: CASSEWTSGRDEQFF
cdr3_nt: TGTGCCAGCAGTGAATGGACTAGCGGGAGGGATGAGCAGTTCTTC

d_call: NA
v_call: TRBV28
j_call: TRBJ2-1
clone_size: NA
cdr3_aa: CASRTPGGNRKNEQFF
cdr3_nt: TGTGCCAGCAGGACCCCGGGCGGGAACAGAAAAAATGAGCAGTTCTTC

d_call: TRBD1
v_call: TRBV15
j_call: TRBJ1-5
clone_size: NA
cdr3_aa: CATSPTDRGHQPQHF
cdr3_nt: TGTGCCACCAGCCCAACCGACAGGGGCCATCAGCCCCAGCATTTT

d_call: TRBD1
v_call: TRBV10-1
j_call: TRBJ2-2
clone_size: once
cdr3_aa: CASRSGTGTGELFF
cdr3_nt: TGCGCCAGTAGATCCGGGACAGGGACCGGGGAGCTGTTTTTT

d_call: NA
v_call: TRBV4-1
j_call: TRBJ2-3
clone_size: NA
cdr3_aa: CASSQVRGNTDTQYF
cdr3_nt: TGCGCCAGCAGCCAAGTCAGGGGAAACACAGATACGCAGTATTTT

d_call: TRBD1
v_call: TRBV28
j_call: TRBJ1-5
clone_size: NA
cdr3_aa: CASSPGTGDGYFAQPQHF
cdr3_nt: TGTGCCAGCAGTCCCGGGACAGGCGACGGTTATTTTGCTCAGCCCCAGCATTTT

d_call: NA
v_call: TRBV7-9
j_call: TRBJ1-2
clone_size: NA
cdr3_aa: CASSFLGRTKGYTF
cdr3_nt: TGTGCCAGCAGCTTCCTCGGGAGGACGAAAGGCTACACCTTC

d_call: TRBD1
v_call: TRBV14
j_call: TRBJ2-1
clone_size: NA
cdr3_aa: CASSHPEGASSYNEQFF
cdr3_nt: TGTGCCAGCAGCCACCCTGAGGGGGCTAGCTCCTACAATGAGCAGTTCTTC

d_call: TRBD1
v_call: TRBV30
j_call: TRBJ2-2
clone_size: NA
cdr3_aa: CAWSRQGTNTGELFF
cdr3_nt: TGTGCCTGGAGTAGACAGGGGACTAACACCGGGGAGCTGTTTTTT

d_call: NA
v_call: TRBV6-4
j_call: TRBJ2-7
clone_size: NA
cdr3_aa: CASSGPGTWRLEQYF
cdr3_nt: TGTGCCAGCAGTGGGCCCGGGACATGGCGGTTGGAGCAGTACTTC

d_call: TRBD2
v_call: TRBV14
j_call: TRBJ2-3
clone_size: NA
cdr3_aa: CASSQAGLAVQDTQYF
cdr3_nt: TGTGCCAGCAGCCAAGCGGGACTAGCGGTACAAGATACGCAGTATTTT

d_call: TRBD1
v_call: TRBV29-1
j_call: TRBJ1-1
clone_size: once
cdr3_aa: CSVGTGLDTEAFF
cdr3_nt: TGCAGCGTCGGGACAGGGTTGGACACTGAAGCTTTCTTT

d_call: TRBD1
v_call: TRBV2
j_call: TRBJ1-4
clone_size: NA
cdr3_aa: CASSALGQGKGGNEKLFF
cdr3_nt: TGTGCCAGCAGTGCTCTGGGACAGGGTAAAGGTGGTAATGAAAAACTGTTTTTT

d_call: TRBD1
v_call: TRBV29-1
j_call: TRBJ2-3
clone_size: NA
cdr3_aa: CSARGTGLADTQYF
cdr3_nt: TGCAGCGCAAGAGGGACAGGGCTTGCGGATACGCAGTATTTT

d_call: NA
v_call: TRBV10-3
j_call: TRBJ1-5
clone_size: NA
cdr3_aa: CAISWTGTKDQPQHF
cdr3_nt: TGTGCCATCAGTTGGACCGGGACAAAGGATCAGCCCCAGCATTTT

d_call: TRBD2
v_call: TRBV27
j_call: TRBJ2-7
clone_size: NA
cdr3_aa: CASSFGGSYEQYF
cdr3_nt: TGTGCCAGCAGTTTCGGGGGGTCCTACGAGCAGTACTTC

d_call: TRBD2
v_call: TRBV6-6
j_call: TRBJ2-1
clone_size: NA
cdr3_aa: CASSGASGGVEQFF
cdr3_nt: TGTGCCAGCAGTGGGGCTAGCGGGGGCGTTGAGCAGTTCTTC

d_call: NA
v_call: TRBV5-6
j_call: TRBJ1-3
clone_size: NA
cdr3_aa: CASSLVLSGRGTGNTIYF
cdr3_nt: TGTGCCAGCAGCTTGGTATTGTCGGGTCGGGGTACAGGAAACACCATATATTTT

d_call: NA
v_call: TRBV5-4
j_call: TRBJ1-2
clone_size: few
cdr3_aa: CASSKGWRGYTF
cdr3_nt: TGTGCCAGCAGCAAGGGGTGGCGTGGCTACACCTTC

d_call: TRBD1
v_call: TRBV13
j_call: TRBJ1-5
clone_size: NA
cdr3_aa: CASSSRGNQPQHF
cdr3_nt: TGTGCCAGCAGCTCCAGGGGGAATCAGCCCCAGCATTTT

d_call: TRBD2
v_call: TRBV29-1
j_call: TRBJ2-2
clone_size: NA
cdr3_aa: CSVEYLGRATGELFF
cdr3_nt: TGCAGCGTTGAGTATCTCGGGAGGGCCACCGGGGAGCTGTTTTTT

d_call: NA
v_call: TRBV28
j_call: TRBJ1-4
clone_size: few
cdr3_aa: CASSLSGGWVEKLFF
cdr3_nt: TGTGCCAGCAGTTTATCCGGGGGGTGGGTTGAAAAACTGTTTTTT

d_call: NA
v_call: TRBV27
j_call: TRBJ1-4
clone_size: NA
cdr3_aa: CASSLFMDSPRGLFF
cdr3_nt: TGTGCCAGCAGCCTATTTATGGACAGCCCCAGGGGACTGTTTTTT

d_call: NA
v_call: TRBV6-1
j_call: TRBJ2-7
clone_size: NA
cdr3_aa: CASSLAWRTRKYF
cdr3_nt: TGTGCCAGCAGCTTAGCGTGGCGGACGAGGAAGTACTTC

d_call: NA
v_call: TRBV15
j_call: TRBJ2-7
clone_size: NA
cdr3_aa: CATSEARELYEQYF
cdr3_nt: TGTGCCACCAGCGAGGCCCGAGAGTTATACGAGCAGTACTTC

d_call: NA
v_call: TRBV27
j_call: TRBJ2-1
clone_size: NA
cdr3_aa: CASFRRQGIDNEQFF
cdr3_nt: TGTGCCAGCTTTCGTCGTCAGGGTATCGACAATGAGCAGTTCTTC